Reported below is one T cell receptor beta chain. These data belong to a study of blood T cell repertoires in COVID-19. CDR1 is MNHEY and CDR2 is SVGEGT in the germline V gene. J gave up 0 bases and V 5 bases, and 3 bases lay outside the gene matches. The CDR3 spans 15 residues. Study members were between roughly 18 and 100 years old and lived in 25 or so US regions. Clones were sequenced by immunoSEQ multiplex PCR, and TCRdb holds only the in-frame ones, with some missing. The data show about 440,000 clones, with roughly 85% seen just once and just under 2% held by the top ten. The sequence came from a young woman with acute COVID-19. V and J are TRBV6-2 or TRBV6-3 and TRBJ1-4; TRBD1 agrees at 7 bases. The source material was PBMCs or T cells enriched from blood (not recorded which). The CDR3 DNA is TGTGCCAGCAGTCGACAGGGAACAACTAATGAAAAACTGTTTTTT. This gives the protein CASSRQGTTNEKLFF.